The entry that follows covers one T cell receptor beta chain sequence. The antigen is not known. The authors prepared the TCRbeta library with unique molecular identifiers. TCRdb independently ran MiXCR on the PCR reads; one entry per CDR3 protein. The sample consists of about a million distinct CDR3 sequences, 25% to 35% of them appearing once. Germline V gives CDR1 MNHEY, CDR2 SVGAGI. The CDR3 extends over 16 amino acids. V gave up 4 bases and J gave up 7 bases; unmatched junction bases: 9. The sample is drawn from a study of T-cell reconstitution after alpha-beta-depleted transplantation in children. Overall study findings and caveats: TCRbeta diversity was high at day 60 in some patients (a result of surviving recipient T cells and thymic progenitors).

The sequence was collected from a boy younger than two who had a stem cell transplant for SCID, so the T cells may come from the graft donor. This sequence joins TRBV6-5 and TRBJ2-1; TRBD2 matches 11 bases. The specimen was PBMCs, mostly from graft donor cells, collected 360 days after TCRalphabeta/CD19-depleted stem cell transplant. The CDR3 here is CASSSLAGGPWNEQFF. CDR3 sequence (DNA): TGTGCCAGCAGTTCCTTAGCGGGGGGGCCGTGGAATGAGCAGTTCTTC.